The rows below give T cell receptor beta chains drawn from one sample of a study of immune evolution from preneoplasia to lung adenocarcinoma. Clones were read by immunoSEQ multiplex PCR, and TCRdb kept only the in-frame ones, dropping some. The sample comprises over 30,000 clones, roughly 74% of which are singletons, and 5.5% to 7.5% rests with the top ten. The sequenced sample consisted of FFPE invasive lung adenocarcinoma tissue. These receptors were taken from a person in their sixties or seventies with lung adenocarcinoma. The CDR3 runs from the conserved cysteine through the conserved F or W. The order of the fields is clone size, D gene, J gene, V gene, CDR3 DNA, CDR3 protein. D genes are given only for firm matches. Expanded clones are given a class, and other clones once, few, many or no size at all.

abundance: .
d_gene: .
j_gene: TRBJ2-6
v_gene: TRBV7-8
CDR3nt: TGTGCCAGCTTAATTTGGGCCTCTGGGGCCAACGTCCTGACTTTC
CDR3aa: CASLIWASGANVLTF

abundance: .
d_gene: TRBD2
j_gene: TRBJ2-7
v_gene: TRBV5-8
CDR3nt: TGTGCCAGCAGATTGACCGGCGGGAGGGCGGTATGGGAGCAGTACTTC
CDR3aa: CASRLTGGRAVWEQYF

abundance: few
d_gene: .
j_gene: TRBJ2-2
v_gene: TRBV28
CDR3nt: TGTGCCAGCGTTACGGGCGCCGGGGAGCTGTTTTTT
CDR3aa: CASVTGAGELFF

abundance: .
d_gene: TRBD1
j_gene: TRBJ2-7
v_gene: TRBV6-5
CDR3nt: TGTGCCAGCAGTTCACGAGGGACAGGGAGCTACGAGCAGTACTTC
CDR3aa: CASSSRGTGSYEQYF

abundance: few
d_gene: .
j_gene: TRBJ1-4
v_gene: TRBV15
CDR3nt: TGTGCCACCAGCAGAGATGGGAATGTCGGCGGTAATGAAAAACTGTTTTTT
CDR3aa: CATSRDGNVGGNEKLFF

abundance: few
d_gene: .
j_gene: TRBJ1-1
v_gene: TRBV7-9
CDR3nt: TGTGCCAGCAGCGACTTCGGGAGGGGTAATACTGAAGCTTTCTTT
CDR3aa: CASSDFGRGNTEAFF

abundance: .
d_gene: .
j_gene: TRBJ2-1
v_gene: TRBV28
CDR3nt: TGTGCCAGCAGATTTGACAGCTACTCCTACAATGAGCAGTTCTTC
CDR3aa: CASRFDSYSYNEQFF

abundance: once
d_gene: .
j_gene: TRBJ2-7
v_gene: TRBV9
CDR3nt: TGTGCCAGCTCACCCAATACAGGACGCGAGCAGTACTTC
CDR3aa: CASSPNTGREQYF

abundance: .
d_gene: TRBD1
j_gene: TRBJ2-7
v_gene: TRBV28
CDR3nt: TGTGCCAGCAGCCCACGGGGACAGGGGAGTTGGCAGTACTTC
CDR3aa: CASSPRGQGSWQYF

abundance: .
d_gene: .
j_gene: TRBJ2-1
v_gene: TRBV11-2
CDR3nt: TGTGCCAGCAGCCCATCACACAATGAGCAGTTCTTC
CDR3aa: CASSPSHNEQFF

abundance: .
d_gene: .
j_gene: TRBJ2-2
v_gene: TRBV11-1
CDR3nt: TGTGCCAGCAGCCCGACCACGAACACCGGGGAGCTGTTTTTT
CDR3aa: CASSPTTNTGELFF

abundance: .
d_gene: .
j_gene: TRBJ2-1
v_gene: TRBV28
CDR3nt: TGTGCCAGCAGCCTCGGAGACAGGACTACCTACAATGAGCAGTTCTTC
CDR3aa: CASSLGDRTTYNEQFF

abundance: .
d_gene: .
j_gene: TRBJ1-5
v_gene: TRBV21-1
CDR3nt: TGTGCCAGCAGCAAAGCCCCGACAGGCGAGACTCAGCCCCAGCATTTT
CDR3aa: CASSKAPTGETQPQHF

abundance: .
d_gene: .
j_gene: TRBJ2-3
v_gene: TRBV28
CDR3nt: TGTGCCAGCAGTTCGACCGCTCGTGGAGGAAATACGCAGTATTTT
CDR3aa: CASSSTARGGNTQYF

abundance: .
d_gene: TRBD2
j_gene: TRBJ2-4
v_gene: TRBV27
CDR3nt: TGTGCCAGCAGTCTCCTCACTAGCGGACCTAAAAACATTCAGTACTTC
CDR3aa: CASSLLTSGPKNIQYF

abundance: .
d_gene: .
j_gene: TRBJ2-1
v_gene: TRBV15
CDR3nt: TGTGCCACCCGGGGACCGCAGGACCACAATGAGCAGTTCTTC
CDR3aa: CATRGPQDHNEQFF

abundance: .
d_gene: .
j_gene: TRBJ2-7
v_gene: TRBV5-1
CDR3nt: TGCGCCAGCAGCTTGGACCCGAGCTCCTACGAGCAGTACTTC
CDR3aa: CASSLDPSSYEQYF

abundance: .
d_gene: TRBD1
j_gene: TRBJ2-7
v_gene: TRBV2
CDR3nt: TGTGCCAGCAGTAAGGACAGGGGGCCCTACGAGCAGTACTTC
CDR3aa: CASSKDRGPYEQYF

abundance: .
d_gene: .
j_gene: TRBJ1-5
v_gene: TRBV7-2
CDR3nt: TGTGCCAGCAGCTTCAAATGGGGCAATCAGCCCCAGCATTTT
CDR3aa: CASSFKWGNQPQHF

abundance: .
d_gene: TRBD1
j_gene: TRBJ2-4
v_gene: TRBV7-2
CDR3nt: TGTGCCAGCAGCTTAGAGTTGGGACAGGGTCGGGACTTC
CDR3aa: CASSLELGQGRDF

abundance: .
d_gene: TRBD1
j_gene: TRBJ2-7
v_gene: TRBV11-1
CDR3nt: TGTGCCAGCAGCTCGAACAGACAGGGCAATATCTACGAGCAGTACTTC
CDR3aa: CASSSNRQGNIYEQYF

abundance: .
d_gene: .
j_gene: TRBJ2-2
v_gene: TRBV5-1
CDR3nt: TGCGCCAGCAGCTTGGGAGCGGGTAACTTCGGGGAGCTGTTTTTT
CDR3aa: CASSLGAGNFGELFF

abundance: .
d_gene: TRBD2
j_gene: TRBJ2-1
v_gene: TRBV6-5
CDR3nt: TGTGCCAGCAGGGAAAGCGGGATCTCTTACAATGAGCAGTTCTTC
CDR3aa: CASRESGISYNEQFF

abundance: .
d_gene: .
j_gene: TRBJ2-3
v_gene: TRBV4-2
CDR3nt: TGTGCCAGCACCCGAGGAGGAACAGATACGCAGTATTTT
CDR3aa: CASTRGGTDTQYF

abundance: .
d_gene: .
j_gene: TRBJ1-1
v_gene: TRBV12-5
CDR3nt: TGTGCTAGTGGTTTGGTACTTGGGGTGGGTGGCACTGAAGCTTTCTTT
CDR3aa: CASGLVLGVGGTEAFF

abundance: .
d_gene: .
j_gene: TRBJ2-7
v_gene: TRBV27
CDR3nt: TGTGCCAGCAGCCCCCGGGCGCTGGGCAACGAGCAGTACTTC
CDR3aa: CASSPRALGNEQYF

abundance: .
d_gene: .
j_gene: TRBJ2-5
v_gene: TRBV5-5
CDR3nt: TGTGCCAGCAGCCCGTATGTACAAGAGACCCAGTACTTC
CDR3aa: CASSPYVQETQYF

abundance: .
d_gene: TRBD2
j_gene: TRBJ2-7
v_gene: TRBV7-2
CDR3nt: TGTGCCAGCAGCTTAGAACTAGCGGGAGACGAGCAGTACTTC
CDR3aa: CASSLELAGDEQYF

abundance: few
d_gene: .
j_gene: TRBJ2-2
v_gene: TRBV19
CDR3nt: TGTGCCAGTAGTCCCGGGAGCCACACCGGGGAGCTGTTTTTT
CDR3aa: CASSPGSHTGELFF

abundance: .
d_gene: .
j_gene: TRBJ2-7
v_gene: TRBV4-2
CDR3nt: TGTGCCAGCTGCGGGGCAGGGAGCTCCTACGAGCAGTACTTC
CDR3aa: CASCGAGSSYEQYF

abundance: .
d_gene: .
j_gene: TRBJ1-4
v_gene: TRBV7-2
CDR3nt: TGTGCCAGCAGCTTCGTGGGGGGTAATGAAAAACTGTTTTTT
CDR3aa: CASSFVGGNEKLFF

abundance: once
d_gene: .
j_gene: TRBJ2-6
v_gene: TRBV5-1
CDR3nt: TGCGCCAGCAGCGGGAGGAGCTCTGGGGCCAACGTCCTGACTTTC
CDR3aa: CASSGRSSGANVLTF

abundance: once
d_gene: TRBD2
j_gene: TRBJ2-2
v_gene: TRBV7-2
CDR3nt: TGTGCCAGCAGTTCCCGACTAGCAGTGAACACCGGGGAGCTGTTTTTT
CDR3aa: CASSSRLAVNTGELFF

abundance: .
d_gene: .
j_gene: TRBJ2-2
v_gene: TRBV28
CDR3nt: TGTGCCAGCAGTTCGAGGGCACGGAACACCGGGGAGCTGTTTTTT
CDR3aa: CASSSRARNTGELFF

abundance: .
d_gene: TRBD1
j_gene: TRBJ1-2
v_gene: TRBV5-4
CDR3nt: TGTGCCAGCAGCTTACGAGGGGGCGTCTATGGCTACACCTTC
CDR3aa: CASSLRGGVYGYTF

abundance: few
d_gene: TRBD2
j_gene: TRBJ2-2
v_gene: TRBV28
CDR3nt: TGTGCCAGCAGCCTAGCGGGAGACACCGGGGAGCTGTTTTTT
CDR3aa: CASSLAGDTGELFF

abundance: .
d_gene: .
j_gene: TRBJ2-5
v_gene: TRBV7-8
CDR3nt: TGTGCCAGCAGCTTGGGGAGGACAACGACCCAAGAGACCCAGTACTTC
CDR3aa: CASSLGRTTTQETQYF

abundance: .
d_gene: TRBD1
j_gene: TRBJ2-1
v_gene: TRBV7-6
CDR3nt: TGTGCCAGCAGTCGTACAGGGGGCGCGGGCAATGAGCAGTTCTTC
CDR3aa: CASSRTGGAGNEQFF

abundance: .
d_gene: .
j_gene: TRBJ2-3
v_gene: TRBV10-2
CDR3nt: TGCGCCAGCAGGGGGCCCAAGGCAGGGGATACGCAGTATTTT
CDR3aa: CASRGPKAGDTQYF

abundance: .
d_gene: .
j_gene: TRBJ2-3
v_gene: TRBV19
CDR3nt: TGTGCCAGTAGTATAGGGGATACGCAGTATTTT
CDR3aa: CASSIGDTQYF

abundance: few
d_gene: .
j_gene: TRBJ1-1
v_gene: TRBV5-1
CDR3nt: TGCGCCAGCAGCTTGGGTGGCAGAGGAGGGAACACTGAAGCTTTCTTT
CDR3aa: CASSLGGRGGNTEAFF

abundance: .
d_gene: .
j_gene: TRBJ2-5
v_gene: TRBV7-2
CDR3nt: TGTGCCAGCAGCCTAGGGGGGTACCAAGAGACCCAGTACTTC
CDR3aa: CASSLGGYQETQYF

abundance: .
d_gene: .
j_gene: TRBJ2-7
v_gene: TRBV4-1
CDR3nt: TGCGCCAGCAGCCAAGCGGGAGAGTACGAGCAGTACTTC
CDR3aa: CASSQAGEYEQYF

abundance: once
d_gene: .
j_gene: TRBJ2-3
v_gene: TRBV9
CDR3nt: TGTGCCAGCAGCGTAGACGGGACAGGGGCAAGCGGGAGGGGCACAGATACGCAGTATTTT
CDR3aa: CASSVDGTGASGRGTDTQYF

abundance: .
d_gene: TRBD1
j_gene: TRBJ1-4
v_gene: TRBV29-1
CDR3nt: TGCAGCGCTTTGACAGGGTTAGGAGAAAAACTGTTTTTT
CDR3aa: CSALTGLGEKLFF

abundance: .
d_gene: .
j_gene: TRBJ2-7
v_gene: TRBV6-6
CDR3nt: TGTGCCAGCAGTCCGACCGATTACGAGCAGTACTTC
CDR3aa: CASSPTDYEQYF

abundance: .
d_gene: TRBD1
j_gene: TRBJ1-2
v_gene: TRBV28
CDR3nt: TGTGCCAGCAGTCCCACCCCAAGGACAGGGCGTAACTATGGCTACACCTTC
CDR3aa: CASSPTPRTGRNYGYTF

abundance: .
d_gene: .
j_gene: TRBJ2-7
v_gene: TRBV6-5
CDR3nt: TGTGCCAGCAGTGGGCAAGGCTACTACGAGCAGTACTTC
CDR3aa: CASSGQGYYEQYF

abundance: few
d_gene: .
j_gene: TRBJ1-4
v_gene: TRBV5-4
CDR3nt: TGTGCCAGCTCCCGTGGGGGGGCTACTAATGAAAAACTGTTTTTT
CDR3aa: CASSRGGATNEKLFF

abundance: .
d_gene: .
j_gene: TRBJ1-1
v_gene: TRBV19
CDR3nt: TGTGCCAGTAGTATTCGGGCAGGACTATGGGACACTGAAGCTTTCTTT
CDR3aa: CASSIRAGLWDTEAFF

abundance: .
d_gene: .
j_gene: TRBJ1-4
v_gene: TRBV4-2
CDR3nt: TGTGCCAGCAGCCAAGATGGGGGGTTGGGAGCGAAAAAACTGTTTTTT
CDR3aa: CASSQDGGLGAKKLFF

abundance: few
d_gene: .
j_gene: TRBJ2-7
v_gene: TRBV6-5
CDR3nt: TGTGCCAGCAGTTCTCCCTCTTCAGGGGCGGGGGCATTC
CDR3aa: CASSSPSSGAGAF

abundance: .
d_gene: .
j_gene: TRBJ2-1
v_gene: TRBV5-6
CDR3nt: TGTGCCAGCTCCCGGGGACCGGACGAGCAGTTCTTC
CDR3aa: CASSRGPDEQFF

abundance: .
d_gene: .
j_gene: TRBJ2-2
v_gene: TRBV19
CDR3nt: TGTGCCAGTAGTATAGATGTAAGGGACACCGGGGAGCTGTTTTTT
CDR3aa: CASSIDVRDTGELFF

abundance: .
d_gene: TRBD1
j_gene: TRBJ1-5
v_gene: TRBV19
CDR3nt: TGTGCCAGTAGTGTCGGGACAGGGAGAAATCAGCCCCAGCATTTT
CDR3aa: CASSVGTGRNQPQHF

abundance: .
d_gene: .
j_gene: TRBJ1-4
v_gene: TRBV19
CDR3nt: TGTGCCAGTAGTTCAGCGCGTGTGAATGAAAAACTGTTTTTT
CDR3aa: CASSSARVNEKLFF

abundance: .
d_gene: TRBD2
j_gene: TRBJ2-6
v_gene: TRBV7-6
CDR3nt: TGTGCCAGCAGCCCCGGACTAGCGGCTAGGGCCAACGTCCTGACTTTC
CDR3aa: CASSPGLAARANVLTF

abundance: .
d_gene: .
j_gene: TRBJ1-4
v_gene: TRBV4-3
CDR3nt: TGCGCCAGCAGCCAAGATACTTCACGGACAGACCATAATGAAAAACTGTTTTTT
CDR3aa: CASSQDTSRTDHNEKLFF

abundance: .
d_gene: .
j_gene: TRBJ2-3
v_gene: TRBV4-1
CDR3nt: TGCGCCAGCAGCCAAGATCATAACCCACCCCTAGATACGCAGTATTTT
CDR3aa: CASSQDHNPPLDTQYF